This is a list of T cell receptor beta chains from one sample in a study of CD8 T cells in ankylosing spondylitis. MiXCR was run by TCRdb on the 5' RACE reads, yielding one entry per CDR3 protein. Of hundreds of thousands of distinct CDR3 sequences listed, 25% to 30% are singletons. The sequenced sample was blood, either unsorted or a sorted T cell fraction (not recorded which). These receptors originate from a male donor with ankylosing spondylitis. The CDR3 runs from the conserved cysteine through the conserved F or W. A D gene is named only where the DNA matches it firmly. Size is omitted from some rows. Given values are once, few, many or a class for expanded clones.

v_call,clone_size,j_call,d_call,cdr3_nt,cdr3_aa
TRBV12-3/TRBV12-4,many,TRBJ1-1,TRBD1,TGTGCCAGCAGAAAGGACAGGGGGAACACTGAAGCTTTCTTT,CASRKDRGNTEAFF
TRBV24-1,.,TRBJ2-2,TRBD2,TGTGCCACCCAGCGGGAGGGGAGCACCGGGGAGCTGTTTTTT,CATQREGSTGELFF
TRBV20-1,many,TRBJ2-3,TRBD2,TGCAGTGCTAGAGATAGGGATAGCGGGAGGTCAGATACGCAGTATTTT,CSARDRDSGRSDTQYF
TRBV5-1,.,TRBJ2-3,TRBD2,TGCGCCAGCAGCTTGGATCCTAGCGGACTCGGGACAGATACGCAGTATTTT,CASSLDPSGLGTDTQYF
TRBV9,few,TRBJ1-2,.,TGTGCCAGCACTGAGGGTAACTATGGCTACACCTTC,CASTEGNYGYTF
TRBV20-1,.,TRBJ2-1,.,TGCAGTGCTAGAGTCCCCAGGGGTTGGTACAATGAGCAGTTCTTC,CSARVPRGWYNEQFF
TRBV5-1,few,TRBJ1-2,.,TGCGCCAGCAGCTTGGACAACGGAGACTATGGCTACACCTTC,CASSLDNGDYGYTF
TRBV7-9,.,TRBJ2-1,.,TGTGCCAGCAAGGCCTGGGGCAGCTCCTACAATGAGCAGTTCTTC,CASKAWGSSYNEQFF
TRBV20-1,few,TRBJ1-1,.,TGCAGTGCCGACGACAGAATGAACACTGAAGCTTTCTTT,CSADDRMNTEAFF
TRBV7-9,.,TRBJ2-6,.,TGTGCCAGCAGCTTAGCAGCGGTATCTGGGGCCAACGTCCTGACTTTC,CASSLAAVSGANVLTF
TRBV5-1,.,TRBJ2-3,TRBD2,TGCGCCAGCAGCCCCCAGTCAGCGGGAGGGGCAGATACGCAGTATTTT,CASSPQSAGGADTQYF
TRBV5-5,.,TRBJ2-1,.,TGTGCCAGCAGCATGCCCGGCGCAAGGAATGAGCAGTTCTTC,CASSMPGARNEQFF
TRBV5-1,few,TRBJ1-4,.,TGCGCCAGCGCAGGAGGAGATGCAACTAATGAAAAACTGTTTTTT,CASAGGDATNEKLFF
TRBV20-1,.,TRBJ2-1,.,TGCAGTGGTCGAGAGGGGATCGATGAGCAGTTCTTC,CSGREGIDEQFF
TRBV20-1,.,TRBJ2-5,.,TGCAGTGTCGGAGGGACCCAAGAGACCCAGTACTTC,CSVGGTQETQYF
TRBV18,few,TRBJ2-3,.,TGTGCCAGCTCACCCAAGACAGATACGCAGTATTTT,CASSPKTDTQYF
TRBV24-1,few,TRBJ2-7,.,TGTGCCACCAGTGATAACCGAGGGTCGATTTACGAGCAGTACTTC,CATSDNRGSIYEQYF
TRBV12-3/TRBV12-4,.,TRBJ2-5,TRBD1,TGTGCCAGCAGTTCAAACACAGGGGTCCAAGAGACCCAGTACTTC,CASSSNTGVQETQYF
TRBV11-2,many,TRBJ1-3,.,TGTGCCAGCAGCTTAGGAATCTCTGGAAACACCATATATTTT,CASSLGISGNTIYF
TRBV4-1,once,TRBJ1-2,.,TGCGCCAGCAGCCAAGAGGGAGGCACTCCCTATGGCTACACCTTC,CASSQEGGTPYGYTF
TRBV12-3/TRBV12-4,.,TRBJ2-1,.,TGTGCCAGCAGTTCCAATCTTGGGGGCTCCTACAATGAGCAGTTCTTC,CASSSNLGGSYNEQFF
TRBV10-3,few,TRBJ2-1,.,TGTGCCATCAAGGGGAACTCCTACAATGAGCAGTTCTTC,CAIKGNSYNEQFF
TRBV10-2,.,TRBJ2-3,.,TGCGCCAGCAGTGGAATGACCCCGAGGGGAATAACAGATACGCAGTATTTT,CASSGMTPRGITDTQYF
TRBV12-3/TRBV12-4,.,TRBJ1-1,.,TGTGCCAGCAGCCTTAGGAGAGCGAACACTGAAGCTTTCTTT,CASSLRRANTEAFF
TRBV15,.,TRBJ2-7,TRBD2,TGTGCCACCAGCAGATCACGACTAGCGGGAGACTCGGTGCAGTACTTC,CATSRSRLAGDSVQYF
TRBV29-1,many,TRBJ2-7,TRBD1,TGCAGCGCAAACCGGGACAGGGACTACGAGCAGTACTTC,CSANRDRDYEQYF
TRBV20-1,few,TRBJ1-3,TRBD1,TGCAGTGCTAGAGATCGGACAGGGCGAGACACCATATATTTT,CSARDRTGRDTIYF
TRBV5-5,few,TRBJ2-1,TRBD1,TGTGCCAGCAGCTTGGTTGGGACAGAATACAATGAGCAGTTCTTC,CASSLVGTEYNEQFF
TRBV11-2,.,TRBJ1-6,TRBD1,TGTGCCAGCAGCTTCCTGGGGACAGGGAATTCACCCCTCCACTTT,CASSFLGTGNSPLHF
TRBV29-1,few,TRBJ1-2,TRBD1,TGCAGCGACGGGACAGGCTATGGCTACACCTTC,CSDGTGYGYTF
TRBV28,once,TRBJ2-5,TRBD1,TGTGCCAGCGGTAAATTGGACAGGATACAAGAGACCCAGTACTTC,CASGKLDRIQETQYF
TRBV4-2,many,TRBJ1-3,.,TGTGCCAGCAGCCACCCCAACGCCAACTCTGGAAACACCATATATTTT,CASSHPNANSGNTIYF
TRBV10-3,.,TRBJ2-3,.,TGTGCCATCAGTGAGAGTCACGCCACAGATACGCAGTATTTT,CAISESHATDTQYF
TRBV18,.,TRBJ1-3,.,TGTGCCAGCTCACCCCCGATCTCTGGAAACACCATATATTTT,CASSPPISGNTIYF
TRBV5-1,many,TRBJ2-1,.,TGCGCCAGCAGCTTGGAGGGGGGTGACTACGAGAATGAGCAGTTCTTC,CASSLEGGDYENEQFF
TRBV12-3/TRBV12-4,.,TRBJ2-1,TRBD1,TGTGCCAGCAACTCCAGGGGGTGGGACAATGAGCAGTTCTTC,CASNSRGWDNEQFF
TRBV7-6,few,TRBJ2-1,.,TGTGCCCCTACGGCGATTTACAATGAGCAGTTCTTC,CAPTAIYNEQFF
TRBV11-2,.,TRBJ2-3,.,TGTGCCAGCAGCCCCCCCTTACCGAGACGAAATACGCAGTATTTT,CASSPPLPRRNTQYF
TRBV5-4,.,TRBJ2-4,.,TGTGCCAGCAGCTTGGAGGCTTCCAAAAACATTCAGTACTTC,CASSLEASKNIQYF
TRBV12-3/TRBV12-4,.,TRBJ2-1,TRBD2,TGTGCCAGCACCCTAGTAGCGGGAGGATTCAATGAGCAGTTCTTC,CASTLVAGGFNEQFF
TRBV5-1,few,TRBJ2-1,TRBD2,TGCGCCAGCAGCACCCGGACTAGCGCCGTAAATGAGCAGTTCTTC,CASSTRTSAVNEQFF
TRBV19,.,TRBJ1-1,.,TGTGCCAGTAGTATAGTTGTCAACCGGCCGAACACTGAAGCTTTCTTT,CASSIVVNRPNTEAFF
TRBV2,few,TRBJ2-1,.,TGTGCCAGCAGTGGACTCCGTCCTCCCTACAATGAGCAGTTCTTC,CASSGLRPPYNEQFF
TRBV3-1,.,TRBJ1-6,.,TGTGCCAGCAGCCAAGATCTTGACAGGTCGATAGGTTCACCCCTCCACTTT,CASSQDLDRSIGSPLHF
TRBV7-8,.,TRBJ2-3,.,TGTGCCAGCAGCCCCGGGACGCGAGCTAGCACAGATACGCAGTATTTT,CASSPGTRASTDTQYF
TRBV7-2,.,TRBJ2-5,TRBD2,TGTGCCAGCAGCCGAAGTCCGGGACTAGGGGGGCAAGAGACCCAGTACTTC,CASSRSPGLGGQETQYF
TRBV7-2,.,TRBJ2-3,TRBD2,TGTGCCAGCAGCTTAGACGGCGGGGGGGTAGATACGCAGTATTTT,CASSLDGGGVDTQYF